This is a list of T cell receptor beta chains from one sample in a study of cytomegalovirus exposure and HLA in healthy donors. Data came from immunoSEQ multiplex PCR; TCRdb stores just in-frame clones and leaves some out. The table lists some 140,000 clones, about 70% of them singletons. The sequenced sample consisted of PBMCs. The receptors originated from a woman between 35 and 50 years old in good health and CMV-seronegative. Both conserved end residues are part of each CDR3. A D gene is named only where the DNA matches it firmly. Size tells how often a clone was seen (once, few, many) or the class of an expanded clone, and some rows leave it out.

DNA | CDR3 | J | V | D | size
TGCGCCAGCAGCTCCCCCCGGGAGCCAGGGACTGAAGCTTTCTTT | CASSSPREPGTEAFF | TRBJ1-1 | TRBV4-3 | NA | NA
TGCAGCGTTGAAAATCGGGTCGAGCAGTACTTC | CSVENRVEQYF | TRBJ2-7 | TRBV29-1 | NA | NA
TGCGCCAGCAGCCATCCCGAAGAGCTTCCAGACAGCCGGAAGGAAAACATTCAGTACTTC | CASSHPEELPDSRKENIQYF | TRBJ2-4 | TRBV4-1 | NA | NA
TGTGCCAGTAGTTGGGGACAGGCTGAAGCTTTCTTT | CASSWGQAEAFF | TRBJ1-1 | TRBV19 | TRBD1 | NA
TGTGCCAGCAGTCCTAGCGGGGGCCTCAGCACAGATACGCAGTATTTT | CASSPSGGLSTDTQYF | TRBJ2-3 | TRBV27 | TRBD2 | NA
TGTGCCTGGACGGGTGGGAGCACCGGGGAGCTGTTTTTT | CAWTGGSTGELFF | TRBJ2-2 | TRBV30 | NA | NA
TGTGCCAGCAGCTCACCTCGACAGATCGGTTTCACTGAAGCTTTCTTT | CASSSPRQIGFTEAFF | TRBJ1-1 | TRBV7-2 | NA | NA
TGTGCCTGGAGTGTAGGGGAAAACACTGAAGCTTTCTTT | CAWSVGENTEAFF | TRBJ1-1 | TRBV30 | NA | NA
TGTGCCAGCAGTTTCGGACTAGCGGGGGGCCTCAGCTCCTACGAGCAGTACTTC | CASSFGLAGGLSSYEQYF | TRBJ2-7 | TRBV7-8 | TRBD2 | once
TGTGCCAGCAGCGGGGGGAGCTCCTACAATGAGCAGTTCTTC | CASSGGSSYNEQFF | TRBJ2-1 | TRBV7-2 | NA | NA
TGTGCCAGCACTCGTATGGACAGGGCAGGTAGAGAGACCCAGTACTTC | CASTRMDRAGRETQYF | TRBJ2-5 | TRBV28 | TRBD1 | NA
TGCGCCAGCAGTAGGACTAGCGGGGGGCCGGATACGCAGTATTTT | CASSRTSGGPDTQYF | TRBJ2-3 | TRBV10-1 | TRBD2 | NA
TGTGCCAGCAGCCCGGGACAGCCCTACGAGCAGTACTTC | CASSPGQPYEQYF | TRBJ2-7 | TRBV11-2 | TRBD1 | NA
TGTGCCAGCAGCCCAGGGACTACTCTGTACCAAGAGACCCAGTACTTC | CASSPGTTLYQETQYF | TRBJ2-5 | TRBV9 | TRBD2 | few
TGTGCCAGCAGTGTGATGGAGGGGACCTTTAACTATGGCTACACCTTC | CASSVMEGTFNYGYTF | TRBJ1-2 | TRBV25-1 | NA | NA
TGTGCCAGCAGCGCCGGGGGGGCGGGAAACATTCAGTACTTC | CASSAGGAGNIQYF | TRBJ2-4 | TRBV11-2 | TRBD2 | NA
TGTGCCAGCAGCTCCGAAGCGGGGTGGGCAGATACGCAGTATTTT | CASSSEAGWADTQYF | TRBJ2-3 | TRBV7-2 | TRBD2 | NA
TGTGCCTGGAGCCAAAACACCGGGGAGCTGTTTTTT | CAWSQNTGELFF | TRBJ2-2 | TRBV30 | NA | NA
TGTGCCAGCAGCCGAGGACAGTTCTCTGGAAACACCATATATTTT | CASSRGQFSGNTIYF | TRBJ1-3 | TRBV11-2 | NA | NA
TGTGCCAGCAGGGTTAGCTCCTACGAGCAGTACTTC | CASRVSSYEQYF | TRBJ2-7 | TRBV2 | NA | NA
TGTGCCAGCAGGCAGGGGCCCGAGAAAGAAAAACTGTTTTTT | CASRQGPEKEKLFF | TRBJ1-4 | TRBV28 | NA | few
TGCGCCAGCAGCTTAACAGGGGGCGGATCACCCCTCCACTTT | CASSLTGGGSPLHF | TRBJ1-6 | TRBV5-1 | TRBD1 | NA
TGTGCCAGCACCCTATTCGACAGGGCAGACACTGAAGCTTTCTTT | CASTLFDRADTEAFF | TRBJ1-1 | TRBV5-6 | TRBD1 | NA
TGTGCCAGCAGGACCCGCAGCGGGGAACCAGATACGCAGTATTTT | CASRTRSGEPDTQYF | TRBJ2-3 | TRBV7-2 | TRBD2 | NA
TGTGCCAGCAGCTTATGGCCTAGTGCCTACGAGCAGTACTTC | CASSLWPSAYEQYF | TRBJ2-7 | TRBV11-3 | NA | few
TGTGCCAGCATTCCGGGACTAGCGGTCTACAATGAGCAGTTCTTC | CASIPGLAVYNEQFF | TRBJ2-1 | TRBV2 | TRBD2 | NA
TGCGCCAGCAGCTTGGAGGGGGGGCAGCCCCGGCATTTT | CASSLEGGQPRHF | TRBJ1-5 | TRBV5-1 | NA | NA
TGCGCCAGCAGCGAGGGACAGGGTGGGAGCGAGCAGTACTTC | CASSEGQGGSEQYF | TRBJ2-7 | TRBV5-1 | TRBD1 | NA
TGCAGCGTTCCTCAGGGGGTGACAGGAGATACGCAGTATTTT | CSVPQGVTGDTQYF | TRBJ2-3 | TRBV29-1 | TRBD1 | few
TGCAGTGCTAGCCTCTACAATGAGCAGTTCTTC | CSASLYNEQFF | TRBJ2-1 | TRBV20-1 | NA | once
TGTGCCAGCAGTGATCGGTTTGCCAATGAGCAGTTCTTC | CASSDRFANEQFF | TRBJ2-1 | TRBV25-1 | NA | NA
TGTGCCAGCAGCCTTAGGGGGCAAGGAAACACCATATATTTT | CASSLRGQGNTIYF | TRBJ1-3 | TRBV5-4 | TRBD1 | NA
TGCGCCAGCAGCGCTACAGGGTTAACCGTAGAGACCCAGTACTTC | CASSATGLTVETQYF | TRBJ2-5 | TRBV5-1 | NA | NA
TGCGCCAGCAGCGGACAGGTATCAGCTAACTATGGCTACACCTTC | CASSGQVSANYGYTF | TRBJ1-2 | TRBV5-1 | TRBD1 | NA
TGTGCCAGCCTCGGCGGGGGGGCCTCCTACAATGAGCAGTTCTTC | CASLGGGASYNEQFF | TRBJ2-1 | TRBV7-9 | TRBD2 | once
TGTGCCAGCAGTTTATACTACCAGAATTTGAACACTGAAGCTTTCTTT | CASSLYYQNLNTEAFF | TRBJ1-1 | TRBV27 | NA | NA
TGCGCCAGCAGCCAAGGTATAAGGAGCTACGAGCAGTACTTC | CASSQGIRSYEQYF | TRBJ2-7 | TRBV4-1 | NA | NA
TGTGCCAGCAGCCAAGATGGGGGGGCTAGCTATGGCTACACCTTC | CASSQDGGASYGYTF | TRBJ1-2 | TRBV4-2 | NA | once
TGTGCCTGGAAAGGGGGAAATTCACCCCTCCACTTT | CAWKGGNSPLHF | TRBJ1-6 | TRBV30 | NA | NA
TGTGCCAGCAGCTTAGGGGCCCTATGGAGGTTTACAGATACGCAGTATTTT | CASSLGALWRFTDTQYF | TRBJ2-3 | TRBV7-8 | NA | few
TGTGCCAGCTCACCTTCTACGGGTGGAACCGGGGAGCTGTTTTTT | CASSPSTGGTGELFF | TRBJ2-2 | TRBV18 | NA | NA
TGCGCCAGCAGCTTCTTAACAGGGGGAGGTGAAAAACTGTTTTTT | CASSFLTGGGEKLFF | TRBJ1-4 | TRBV5-1 | TRBD1 | few
TGTGCCAGCAGGGTGGACAAGAACACCGGGGAGCTGTTTTTT | CASRVDKNTGELFF | TRBJ2-2 | TRBV6-5 | NA | NA
TGTGCCAGCAGCGTAGTGGGGCGCCCGGACACAGATACGCAGTATTTT | CASSVVGRPDTDTQYF | TRBJ2-3 | TRBV9 | NA | NA
TGTGCCAGCAGCCGGACCTTAGGGGAGGCCGGGGAGCTGTTTTTT | CASSRTLGEAGELFF | TRBJ2-2 | TRBV7-9 | NA | NA
TGCGCCAGCAGCCACTTAGGCCCTGGAGGGCCCCACAATGAGCAGTTCTTC | CASSHLGPGGPHNEQFF | TRBJ2-1 | TRBV4-3 | NA | NA
TGTGCCAGCAGTAGACAGGGCCTGAGAACTGAAGCTTTCTTT | CASSRQGLRTEAFF | TRBJ1-1 | TRBV6-1 | TRBD1 | NA
TGTGCCAGCAGCTGGGGGGGAGGTTTTAATGAGCAGTTCTTC | CASSWGGGFNEQFF | TRBJ2-1 | TRBV5-5 | TRBD2 | few
TGTGCCAGCACCTCCGGACAGGGCACAGATACGCAGTATTTT | CASTSGQGTDTQYF | TRBJ2-3 | TRBV2 | TRBD1 | NA
TGCGCCAGCAGCCAAGCGAGAACGAACACCGGGGAGCTGTTTTTT | CASSQARTNTGELFF | TRBJ2-2 | TRBV4-1 | NA | NA
TGCAGCGGGGGACAGGGGAATTACGAGCAGTACTTC | CSGGQGNYEQYF | TRBJ2-7 | TRBV29-1 | TRBD1 | NA
TGTGCCAGCAGCTTAGTTTCAGGGCAAGAGACCCAGTACTTC | CASSLVSGQETQYF | TRBJ2-5 | TRBV7-9 | NA | NA
TGTGCCAGCGAAGAGATGAGGACAGGGCGCACTGAAGCTTTCTTT | CASEEMRTGRTEAFF | TRBJ1-1 | TRBV2 | TRBD1 | NA
TGTGCCAGCAGTGAAGGGGGAGGGGCGGGATCACCCCTCCACTTT | CASSEGGGAGSPLHF | TRBJ1-6 | TRBV2 | NA | once
TGTGCCATCAGTGGGAGCTTGATCAGGGACAGGGACCAAGAGACCCAGTACTTC | CAISGSLIRDRDQETQYF | TRBJ2-5 | TRBV10-3 | TRBD1 | NA
TGTGCCAGCAAGAGTATTCGCCGGACAGGGGCAACCTACGCTCCACCACCCCTCCACTTT | CASKSIRRTGATYAPPPLHF | TRBJ1-6 | TRBV27 | TRBD1 | NA
TGCGCCAGCAGCCAATACAGGTTCCAAGAGACCCAGTACTTC | CASSQYRFQETQYF | TRBJ2-5 | TRBV4-1 | NA | few
TGTGCCATCAGCGAGTTCATGGGCGCGGGGACTGAAGCTTTCTTT | CAISEFMGAGTEAFF | TRBJ1-1 | TRBV10-3 | NA | NA
TGTGCCATCAGTGAGCCAGGGACAGGGAATAGAGAGAAACAGTTCTTC | CAISEPGTGNREKQFF | TRBJ2-1 | TRBV10-3 | TRBD1 | NA